A single sample gave rise to the 15 T cell receptor beta chains below, sequenced in a study of chemoradiotherapy in HPV16-positive cancers (dated by TCRdb to between 2021 and 2024). The method behind the library was the immunoSEQ multiplex PCR assay. TCRdb took over this immuneACCESS table, retaining in-frame rearrangements with V and J assigned. Such tables are incomplete; in checked studies, under half of the missing clones stem from an unresolved V gene, and the remainder is unexplained. For this sample the table gives more than 9,500 clones, of which almost 90% were detected only once. Of the sample, 2.7% is held by the ten largest clones. The biological material was taken from a patient who underwent chemoradiotherapy. The source is a human donor with HPV-associated anogenital cancer.

This clone was recorded only once. This chain joins TRBV7-9 and TRBJ2-3, with a possible D match to TRBD1 (6 bases). CDR1 and CDR2 (germline): SEHNR, FQNEAQ (reference sequence). V was trimmed by 4 bases and J by 4 bases, leaving 9 bases between them. This CDR3 contains 13 residues. The CDR3, as DNA: TGTGCCAGCAGCTCGACAGGCCCAGATACGCAGTATTTT. Encoded protein: CASSSTGPDTQYF.

A word on this clone: The junction does not match germline at one end; this may be a read error. The chain is built from TRBV4-1 and TRBJ2-7, with no clear D. The germline V gene has CDR1 MGHRA and CDR2 YSYEKL. This CDR3 is built from 17 residues. DNA of the CDR3: TGCGCCAGCAGGCAAGCACCTACACCATTGACCTCCTACGAGCAGTACTTC. Translated, it gives CASRQAPTPLTSYEQYF.

The rearrangement links TRBV18 to TRBJ1-2; D is unresolved. Germline assignment: CDR1 KGHSH and CDR2 LQKENI. The CDR3 contains 11 residues. V gave up 6 bases and J gave up 6 bases, with 8 bases separating them. CDR3 nucleotides: TGTGCCAGCTCTGCTTCGGATGGCTACACCTTC. It codes for CASSASDGYTF.

The rearrangement uses TRBV7-6 and TRBJ2-5; TRBD1 matches at 8 bases. This CDR3 is 17 amino acids long. V dropped 1 base and J dropped 5; count of bases not matched to a gene: 12. Germline V gene lookup returns CDR1 SGHVS and CDR2 FNYEAQ. The CDR3 region is CASSLVGTGPFGETQYF. CDR3 nucleotides: TGTGCCAGCAGCTTAGTGGGGACAGGCCCCTTCGGGGAGACCCAGTACTTC.

This chain connects TRBV5-1 to TRBJ2-1; 9 nucleotides match TRBD2. Per the germline V gene, CDR1 is SGHRS and CDR2 is YFSETQ. This CDR3 has 15 amino acids. V shed 0 bases and J 7 bases; nucleotides not matched to a gene: 5. The CDR3 reads CASSLGGGAFNEQFF. CDR3 sequence (DNA): TGCGCCAGCAGCTTGGGCGGGGGGGCTTTTAATGAGCAGTTCTTC.

The chain recombines TRBV19 with TRBJ2-7; D may match TRBD1 or TRBD2 (7 bases each). The germline V gene encodes CDR1 LNHDA and CDR2 SQIVND (reference sequence). The CDR3 sequence is 16 residues long. Trimming cost V 3 bases and J 1 base, with 16 bases left between them. CDR3 coding DNA: TGTGCCAGTAGTATTGGGGGAGGGGGCGCTTCCTACGAGCAGTACTTC. Translated: CASSIGGGGASYEQYF.

J is TRBJ2-5 and V is TRBV15; TRBD2 is a possible D gene (6 bases). Germline CDR1 and CDR2: LNHNV and YYDKDF (reference sequence). This CDR3 contains 15 residues. V lost 3 bases to trimming and J lost 5 bases, with 16 bases between them. Here the CDR3 DNA reads TGTGCCACCAGCAGTCGTGCGGGTGGGGGGGAGACCCAGTACTTC. It codes for CATSSRAGGGETQYF. Together with reference TRBV15 and TRBJ2-5, the CDR3 gives the full variable domain: DAMVIQNPRYQVTQFGKPVTLSCSQTLNHNVMYWYQQKSSQAPKLLFHYYDKDFNNEADTPDNFQSRRPNTSFCFLDIRSPGLGDTAMYLCATSSRAGGGETQYFGPGTRLLVL.

V usage is TRBV2 and J usage is TRBJ2-7; D may correspond to TRBD1 or TRBD2 (5 bases each). CDR1 and CDR2 from the germline V gene are SNHLY and FYNNEI. The CDR3 contains 15 residues. Between the trimmed V and J ends, which lost 6 bases and 2 bases, there was a span of 17 bases. The CDR3 protein is CASRPRDDGAYEQYF. The CDR3 region has the DNA TGTGCCAGCAGACCCCGGGACGACGGGGCCTACGAGCAGTACTTC.

This clone was seen a single time. The V call is TRBV29-1, the J call TRBJ1-2, with a tentative D call TRBD1 (6 bases). The CDR3 sequence is 12 residues long. Germline assignment: CDR1 SQVTM and CDR2 ANQGSEA. The germline V and J ends were trimmed by 6 bases and 2 bases, with 10 bases remaining between them. The CDR3 DNA sequence: TGCAGCGTAGCGACAGGCAACTATGGCTACACCTTC. Its translation: CSVATGNYGYTF.

The chain carries TRBV12-5 and TRBJ2-1; perhaps TRBD1 as D (6 bases). V lost 6 bases to trimming and J lost 7 bases, with 16 bases between them. This CDR3 is 14 amino acids long. Looked up from germline, CDR1 is LGHNT and CDR2 is FRNRAP. CDR3 amino acids: CASGSPRDKNEQFF. The DNA of the CDR3 is TGTGCTAGTGGCTCCCCCCGGGACAAAAATGAGCAGTTCTTC.

The chain has TRBV14 and TRBJ2-1, with 9 bases identical to TRBD2. The CDR3 sequence is 16 residues long. CDR1 is SGHDN, CDR2 FVKESK, per germline. The trim removed 0 bases at V and 1 base at J, leaving 1 base unmatched. CDR3 sequence (DNA): TGTGCCAGCAGCCAAGACCTAGCGGGATCCTACAATGAGCAGTTCTTC. Protein sequence: CASSQDLAGSYNEQFF.

The chain is built from TRBV13 and TRBJ2-7; the D gene is possibly TRBD1 (6 bases). This CDR3 contains 14 residues. CDR1 PRHDT and CDR2 FYEKMQ come from the germline V gene (reference sequence). Trimming pared 0 bases from V and 5 bases from J, leaving 11 bases between. In DNA, the CDR3 is TGTGCCAGCAGCTTAGGGAGGGGGATAGACGAGCAGTACTTC. As protein: CASSLGRGIDEQYF.

This chain connects TRBV7-2 to TRBJ2-7; no clear D gene. The CDR3 has 11 amino acids. V lost 1 base and J lost 4, with 2 bases in between. The V gene's germline CDR1 is SGHTA and CDR2 FQGNSA. This chain's CDR3 is CASSLVYEQYF. The CDR3 region has the DNA TGTGCCAGCAGCTTAGTTTACGAGCAGTACTTC.

V gene TRBV6-5 combines with J gene TRBJ2-7; D assignment may be TRBD1 or TRBD2 (5 bases each). V lost 7 bases, J lost 6 bases, and 19 bases lay in between. This CDR3 has 14 residues. Germline loops: CDR1 MNHEY, CDR2 SVGAGI. This chain's CDR3 is CASTPQRPGGEQYF. The CDR3 DNA is TGTGCCAGCACCCCACAGAGGCCTGGGGGCGAGCAGTACTTC.

The sample holds one count of this clone. This rearrangement joins TRBV6-4 to TRBJ2-1, with 13 bases matching TRBD2. Germline trimming cut 6 bases from V and 6 bases from J; bases unmatched to any gene: 5. This CDR3 contains 15 residues. The V gene's germline CDR1 is MRHNA and CDR2 SNTAGT. The CDR3 region has the DNA TGTGCCAGCAGCCCACTAGCGGGGGGGTCCAATGAGCAGTTCTTC. This encodes CASSPLAGGSNEQFF.